Listed here is a single T cell receptor beta chain. Its antigen is still unknown. This specimen comes from a study of cytomegalovirus exposure and HLA in healthy donors. Study-wide context: From donors who were HLA-typed, an early data release held approximately 80 million unique TCRs. Study observations and caveats: Both high specificity and high sensitivity reportedly marked the classifier's diagnosis of cytomegalovirus status. Likely technical artifact: a cluster of highly shared sequence variants.

In the PCR, 60 Vbeta and 13 Jbeta primers were used. Generated by immunoSEQ multiplex PCR, the TCRdb table keeps only in-frame clones and is missing some. The sample includes roughly 130,000 clones, around four fifths of them seen just once. Nominally healthy donors were sampled, though unrecorded immune exposures were likely. The CDR3 totals 13 residues. Germline CDR1 MNHEY, CDR2 SMNVEV (reference sequence). Trimming cost V 6 bases and J 14 bases, with 22 bases left between them. The gene calls are TRBV27 and TRBJ1-2, with D tentatively TRBD1 (6 bases). The clonotype was recovered from a boy aged 2 to 10 in good health and CMV-seronegative. The source material was PBMCs. Here the CDR3 DNA reads TGTGCCAGCAGGCCCCCCGGACAGCCCTCTGAAACCTTC. Its protein product is CASRPPGQPSETF.